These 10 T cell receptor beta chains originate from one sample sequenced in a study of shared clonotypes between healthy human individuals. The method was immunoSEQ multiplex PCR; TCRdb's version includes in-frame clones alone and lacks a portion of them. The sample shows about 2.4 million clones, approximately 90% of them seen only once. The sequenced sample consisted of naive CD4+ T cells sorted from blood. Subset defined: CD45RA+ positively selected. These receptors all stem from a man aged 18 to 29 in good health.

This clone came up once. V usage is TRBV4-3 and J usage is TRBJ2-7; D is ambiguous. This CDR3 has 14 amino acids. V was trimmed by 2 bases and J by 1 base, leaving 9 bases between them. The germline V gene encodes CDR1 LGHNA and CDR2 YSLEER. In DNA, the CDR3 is TGCGCCAGCAGCCAATTAGACAAATCCTACGAGCAGTACTTC. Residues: CASSQLDKSYEQYF.

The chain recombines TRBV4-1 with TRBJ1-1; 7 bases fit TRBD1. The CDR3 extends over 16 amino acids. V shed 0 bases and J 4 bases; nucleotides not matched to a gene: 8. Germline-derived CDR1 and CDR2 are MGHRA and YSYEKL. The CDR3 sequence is CASSQDLPRQGTEAFF. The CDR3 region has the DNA TGCGCCAGCAGCCAAGACCTCCCTCGACAGGGCACTGAAGCTTTCTTT.

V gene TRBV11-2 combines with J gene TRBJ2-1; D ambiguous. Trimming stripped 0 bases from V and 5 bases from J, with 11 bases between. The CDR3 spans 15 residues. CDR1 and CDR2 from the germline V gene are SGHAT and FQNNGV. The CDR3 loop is CASSLDNRPNNEQFF. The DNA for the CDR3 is TGTGCCAGCAGCTTAGATAACCGACCAAACAATGAGCAGTTCTTC.

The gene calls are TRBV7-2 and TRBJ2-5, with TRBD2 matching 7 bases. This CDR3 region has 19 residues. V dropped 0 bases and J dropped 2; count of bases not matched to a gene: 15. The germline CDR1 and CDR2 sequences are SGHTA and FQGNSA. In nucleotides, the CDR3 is TGTGCCAGCAGCTTAGCGCGCGGGGGAAGGCCCCGGACACAAGAGACCCAGTACTTC. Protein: CASSLARGGRPRTQETQYF.

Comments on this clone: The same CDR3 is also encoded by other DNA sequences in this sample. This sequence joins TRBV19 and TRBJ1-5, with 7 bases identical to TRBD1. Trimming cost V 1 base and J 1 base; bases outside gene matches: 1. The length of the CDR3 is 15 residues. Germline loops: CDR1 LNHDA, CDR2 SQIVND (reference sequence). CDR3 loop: CASSIARGSNQPQHF. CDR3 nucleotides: TGTGCCAGTAGTATAGCCAGGGGGAGCAATCAGCCCCAGCATTTT.

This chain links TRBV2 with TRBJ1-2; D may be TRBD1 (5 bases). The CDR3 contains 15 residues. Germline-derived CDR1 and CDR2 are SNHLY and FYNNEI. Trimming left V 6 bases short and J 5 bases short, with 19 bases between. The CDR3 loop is CASSLGLLVGYGYTF. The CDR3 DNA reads TGTGCCAGCAGCCTGGGACTACTTGTCGGATATGGCTACACCTTC.

CDR3 in amino acids: CATSRDPFSNYGYTF. For the CDR3, the DNA is TGTGCCACCAGCAGAGATCCCTTCTCTAACTATGGCTACACCTTC. The V and J genes are TRBV15 and TRBJ1-2; D is unclear. The V end lost 0 bases, the J end lost 0 bases, and 8 bases lay between the germline ends. The length of the CDR3 is 15 residues. Germline values: CDR1 LNHNV, CDR2 YYDKDF (reference sequence).

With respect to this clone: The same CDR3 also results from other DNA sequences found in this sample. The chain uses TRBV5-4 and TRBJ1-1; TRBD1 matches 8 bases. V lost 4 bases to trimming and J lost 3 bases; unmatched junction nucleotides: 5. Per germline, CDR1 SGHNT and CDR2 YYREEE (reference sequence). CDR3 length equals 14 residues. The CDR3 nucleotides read TGTGCCAGCAGCCCCAGGGGGCGGGACACTGAAGCTTTCTTT. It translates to CASSPRGRDTEAFF.

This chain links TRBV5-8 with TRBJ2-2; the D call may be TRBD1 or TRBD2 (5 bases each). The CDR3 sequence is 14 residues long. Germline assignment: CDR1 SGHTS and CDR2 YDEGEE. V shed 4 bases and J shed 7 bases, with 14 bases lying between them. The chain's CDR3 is CASSKWGRNGELFF. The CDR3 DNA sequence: TGTGCCAGCAGCAAATGGGGACGGAACGGGGAGCTGTTTTTT.

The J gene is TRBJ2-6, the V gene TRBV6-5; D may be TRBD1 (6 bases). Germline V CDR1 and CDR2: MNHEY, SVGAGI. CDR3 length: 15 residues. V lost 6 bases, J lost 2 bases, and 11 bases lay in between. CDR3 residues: CASRQDSTGANVLTF. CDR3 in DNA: TGTGCCAGCAGACAGGACAGTACTGGGGCCAACGTCCTGACTTTC.